Each of the 22 T cell receptor beta chains below was sequenced from the same sample in a study of blood T cell repertoires in COVID-19. TCRdb's copy holds only in-frame clones and misses some; the assay was immunoSEQ multiplex PCR. The sample records fewer than 30,000 clones, roughly 84% being singletons. The sequenced sample was peripheral blood. These receptors were obtained from a man aged 50 to 59 with active COVID-19.

The chain combines TRBV7-3 with TRBJ1-1, with D perhaps matching TRBD1 (6 bases). V lost 5 bases to trimming and J lost 7 bases, with 14 bases between them. Germline CDR1 SGHTA, CDR2 FQGTGA. The CDR3 is made up of 13 amino acids. The CDR3 DNA reads as TGTGCCAGCAGCGTATCGACAGGATATGAAGCTTTCTTT. The encoded protein is CASSVSTGYEAFF.

V usage is TRBV3-1 (or the pseudogene TRBV3-2) and J usage is TRBJ2-1; TRBD2 aligns across 8 bases. The germline gives CDR1 LGHDT, CDR2 YNNKEL (reference sequence). The CDR3 has 16 amino acids. V was clipped by 5 bases and J by 1 base; unmatched bases: 7. The CDR3 bases are TGTGCCAGCAGCAATAGCGGGACCGGATCCTACAATGAGCAGTTCTTC. Amino acids: CASSNSGTGSYNEQFF.

This sequence joins TRBV16 and TRBJ2-1; a possible D gene is TRBD2 (6 bases). Germline CDR1 KGHSY, CDR2 FQNENV. This CDR3 is built from 15 residues. Between the trimmed V and J ends, which lost 0 bases and 1 base, there was a span of 7 bases. This CDR3 is CASSQSGRSYNEQFF. The CDR3 region has the DNA TGTGCCAGCAGCCAATCGGGGAGGTCCTACAATGAGCAGTTCTTC. Together with reference TRBV16 and TRBJ2-1, the CDR3 gives the full variable domain: GEEVAQTPKHLVRGEGQKAKLYCAPIKGHSYVFWYQQVLKNEFKFLISFQNENVFDETGMPKERFSAKCLPNSPCSLEIQATKLEDSAVYFCASSQSGRSYNEQFFGPGTRLTVL.

CDR3 amino acids: CASSDLDRGNGYTF. CDR3 coding DNA: TGTGCCAGCAGCGATCTGGACAGGGGAAATGGCTACACCTTC. The chain uses TRBV7-9 and TRBJ1-2; 9 positions match TRBD1. This CDR3 has 14 amino acids. Germline CDR1 reads SEHNR; CDR2 reads FQNEAQ (reference sequence). Trimming took 5 bases from V and 6 from J; bases not matched to a gene: 7.

The J gene is TRBJ2-3, the V gene TRBV24-1; D is perhaps TRBD1 (6 bases). The V gene lost 0 bases and the J gene lost 0 bases, with 9 bases spanning the gap. From germline, CDR1 is KGHDR and CDR2 SFDVKD. This CDR3 contains 16 residues. CDR3 protein: CATSDLGTTSTDTQYF. In DNA, the CDR3 is TGTGCCACCAGTGATTTGGGGACAACTAGCACAGATACGCAGTATTTT.

This clone was counted only a few times. The chain recombines TRBV11-3 with TRBJ2-3; D possibly corresponds to TRBD2 (6 bases). CDR3 size: 13 residues. Trimming removed 2 bases at V and 8 bases at J, with 11 bases between. Per germline, CDR1 SGHNT and CDR2 YENEEA. CDR3 amino acids: CASSLNWRGTQYF. DNA for the CDR3: TGTGCCAGCAGCTTAAACTGGAGGGGTACGCAGTATTTT.

This clone appeared a single time. The chain links TRBV18 to TRBJ1-5, with 10 nucleotides matching TRBD1. There are 16 residues in the CDR3. CDR1 is KGHSH, CDR2 LQKENI, per germline. The V segment lost 3 bases and the J segment 2 bases; nucleotides outside the gene matches: 4. This chain's CDR3 is CASSPGQGLGNQPQHF. In DNA, the CDR3 is TGTGCCAGCTCACCGGGACAGGGGCTCGGCAATCAGCCCCAGCATTTT.

The chain couples TRBV19 to TRBJ1-1, with 7 bases aligning to TRBD1. This CDR3 has 16 amino acids. The J segment lost 1 base and the V segment lost 3 bases, leaving 8 bases of the junction unmatched. The V gene's germline CDR1 is LNHDA and CDR2 SQIVND (reference sequence). The CDR3 here is CASSILWDSRNTEAFF. As DNA, the CDR3 is TGTGCCAGTAGTATCCTCTGGGACAGCCGGAACACTGAAGCTTTCTTT. The variable domain in full, with the rest retrieved from reference TRBV19 and TRBJ1-1, is DGGITQSPKYLFRKEGQNVTLSCEQNLNHDAMYWYRQDPGQGLRLIYYSQIVNDFQKGDIAEGYSVSREKKESFPLTVTSAQKNPTAFYLCASSILWDSRNTEAFFGQGTRLTVV.

This clone was observed once. The rearrangement links TRBV14 to TRBJ2-7, with TRBD2 as a possible D gene (6 bases). The length of the CDR3 is 18 residues. Looked up from germline, CDR1 is SGHDN and CDR2 is FVKESK. Between the trimmed V and J ends, which lost 1 base and 6 bases, there was a span of 25 bases. The CDR3 nucleotides read TGTGCCAGCAGCCAAGGGTGGAGGCCCGGGGGATCATACTCCGAGCAGTACTTC. Translating gives CASSQGWRPGGSYSEQYF.

This clone was picked up a small number of times. The chain carries TRBV9 and TRBJ2-1; D is ambiguous. Per germline, CDR1 SGDLS and CDR2 YYNGEE. V shed 6 bases and J shed 9 bases, with 13 bases lying between them. The CDR3 runs to 12 residues. The CDR3 nucleotides read TGTGCCAGCACCCAGCGTTCGGGTGAGCAGTTCTTC. Translated: CASTQRSGEQFF.

The chain carries TRBV30 and TRBJ2-1, with 7 bases identical to TRBD1. The J segment lost 8 bases and the V segment lost 0 bases, leaving 4 bases of the junction unmatched. The CDR3 spans 13 residues. Germline V gene data show CDR1 as GTSNPN and CDR2 as SVGIG (reference sequence). This chain's CDR3 is CAWSVQGRDEQFF. The CDR3 nucleotides read TGTGCCTGGAGTGTACAGGGGAGAGATGAGCAGTTCTTC. Full variable domain (outside the CDR3, taken from reference TRBV30 and TRBJ2-1): SQTIHQWPATLVQPVGSPLSLECTVEGTSNPNLYWYRQAAGRGLQLLFYSVGIGQISSEVPQNLSASRPQDRQFILSSKKLLLSDSGFYLCAWSVQGRDEQFFGPGTRLTVL.

This sequence joins TRBV19 and TRBJ2-1; 13 bases match TRBD2. V shed 5 bases and J 12 bases; nucleotides not matched to a gene: 7. Germline lookup yields CDR1 LNHDA and CDR2 SQIVND (reference sequence). The CDR3 has 14 residues. CDR3 nucleotides: TGTGCCAGTAGTCCCTGGACTAGCGGGAGCTCGCAGTTCTTC. Residues: CASSPWTSGSSQFF. Full variable domain (missing parts from reference TRBV19 and TRBJ2-1): DGGITQSPKYLFRKEGQNVTLSCEQNLNHDAMYWYRQDPGQGLRLIYYSQIVNDFQKGDIAEGYSVSREKKESFPLTVTSAQKNPTAFYLCASSPWTSGSSQFFGPGTRLTVL.

In its sample, this clone was seen once. The chain joins TRBV5-1 to TRBJ2-3, with 7 bases lining up with TRBD1. Trimming cost V 0 bases and J 4 bases; bases outside gene matches: 8. This CDR3 is built from 16 residues. CDR1 and CDR2 (germline): SGHRS, YFSETQ. This CDR3 reads CASSLGVGGISDTQYF. CDR3 in DNA: TGCGCCAGCAGCTTGGGGGTAGGGGGCATATCAGATACGCAGTATTTT.

This clone was recorded only once. Since no conserved phenylalanine or tryptophan closes the CDR3, a read error is the likely cause. The DNA is left out, because the CDR3 cannot be placed on it with certainty; the CDR3 is given as TCRdb lists it. V gene TRBV7-8 combines with J gene TRBJ1-1; the D segment call TRBD1 is taken from the table without a DNA check. The CDR3 length equals 14 residues, ends included. Germline CDR1 and CDR2: SGHVS and FQNEAQ. The CDR3 is CASSSTGLRGGFGV.

CDR3: CASSLSLQRGNNEQFF. CDR3 DNA sequence: TGTGCCAGCAGCTTATCTTTGCAACGAGGGAACAATGAGCAGTTCTTC. The rearrangement links TRBV11-3 to TRBJ2-1; D may be TRBD2 (5 bases). The V end lost 2 bases, the J end lost 5 bases, and 16 bases lay between the germline ends. Germline CDR1 SGHNT, CDR2 YENEEA. The CDR3 covers 16 residues.

The chain couples TRBV3-1 (or the pseudogene TRBV3-2) to TRBJ2-1; possibly TRBD1 for D (6 bases). CDR1 and CDR2 from the germline V gene are LGHDT and YNNKEL (reference sequence). This CDR3 region has 18 residues. V was clipped by 1 base and J by 0 bases, with 16 bases between them. The CDR3 bases are TGTGCCAGCAGCCAAGGAGGAAAGGGGGAAGGCTCCTACAATGAGCAGTTCTTC. Translated: CASSQGGKGEGSYNEQFF.

The V gene is TRBV28, the J gene TRBJ1-2, with 7 bases that match TRBD1. Trimming cost V 6 bases and J 4 bases; bases outside gene matches: 11. CDR3 length: 15 residues. Germline assignment: CDR1 MDHEN and CDR2 SYDVKM. The CDR3 bases are TGTGCCAGCAGCCATTTTACAGGGGCATCCTATGGCTACACCTTC. Translating it yields CASSHFTGASYGYTF.

This clone was counted only a few times. The chain uses TRBV27 and TRBJ2-7, with TRBD1 matching over 8 bases. Germline CDR1 and CDR2: MNHEY and SMNVEV (reference sequence). There are 15 residues in the CDR3. The V and J ends lost 6 bases and 0 bases, in that order; junction bases with no gene match: 7. The CDR3 DNA reads TGTGCCAGCAGACCGGGACAGGTTTTCTCCTACGAGCAGTACTTC. Amino acid sequence: CASRPGQVFSYEQYF.

This chain joins TRBV7-9 and TRBJ1-4, with D perhaps TRBD1 (5 bases). Germline-derived CDR1 and CDR2 are SEHNR and FQNEAQ (reference sequence). Trimming removed 8 bases at V and 8 bases at J, with 12 bases between. The CDR3 is made up of 12 amino acids. The CDR3 loop reads CASGYGGEKLFF. CDR3 nucleotide sequence: TGTGCCAGCGGATATGGGGGGGAAAAACTGTTTTTT.

The chain is built from TRBV7-9 and TRBJ2-1; TRBD2 aligns across 7 bases. Germline V gene sequence: CDR1 SEHNR, CDR2 FQNEAQ (reference sequence). The trim removed 2 bases at V and 6 bases at J, leaving 4 bases unmatched. The CDR3 is 14 amino acids. The CDR3 nucleotides read TGTGCCAGCAGCTTATCGGGGGGATCCAATGAGCAGTTCTTC. Amino acid sequence: CASSLSGGSNEQFF.

This clone occurred a few times. This chain links TRBV7-9 with TRBJ1-4; 9 bases match TRBD1. V gave up 5 bases and J gave up 0 bases; unmatched junction bases: 10. This CDR3 has 18 amino acids. Germline CDR1 SEHNR, CDR2 FQNEAQ (reference sequence). CDR3 amino acids: CASSHLPGQGATNEKLFF. The CDR3 bases are TGTGCCAGCAGCCACCTACCGGGACAGGGTGCAACTAATGAAAAACTGTTTTTT.

The genes are TRBV5-1 and TRBJ1-1; D is uncertain. The ends were cut back, 4 bases at V and 1 base at J, with 14 bases in the middle. CDR3 length: 15 residues. Per the germline V gene, CDR1 is SGHRS and CDR2 is YFSETQ. The CDR3 spells CASSLGDNRNTEAFF. Written as DNA, the CDR3 is TGCGCCAGCAGCCTGGGTGATAACAGGAACACTGAAGCTTTCTTT.